Presented here are 5 T cell receptor beta chains from one specimen sequenced in a study of blood T cell repertoires in COVID-19. TCRdb's copy holds only in-frame clones and misses some; the assay was immunoSEQ multiplex PCR. The sample holds about 270,000 clones, about 91% seen once. Sequenced: PBMCs or T cells enriched from blood (not recorded which). These receptors originate from a middle-aged woman with acute COVID-19.

The chain combines TRBV5-6 with TRBJ2-7, with 10 bases identical to TRBD1. CDR3 length equals 16 residues. Germline lookup yields CDR1 SGHDT and CDR2 YYEEEE. The junction had 11 bases not matched to a gene; V was cut back by 4 bases and J by 4 bases. This CDR3 reads CASSEVRTGGRYEQYF. Here the CDR3 DNA reads TGTGCCAGCAGCGAGGTCAGGACAGGGGGTAGATACGAGCAGTACTTC.

The chain links TRBV7-8 to TRBJ2-1, with D maybe TRBD1 (6 bases). The ends were cut back, 6 bases at V and 8 bases at J, with 20 bases in the middle. The CDR3 covers 15 residues. The germline V gene has CDR1 SGHVS and CDR2 FQNEAQ. CDR3 sequence reads: CASSWGLRGVDEQFF. The CDR3 DNA reads TGTGCCAGCAGTTGGGGGCTTCGAGGGGTAGATGAGCAGTTCTTC. Using reference TRBV7-8 and TRBJ2-1 for the parts outside the CDR3, the full variable domain is GAGVSQSPRYKVAKRGQDVALRCDPISGHVSLFWYQQALGQGPEFLTYFQNEAQLDKSGLPSDRFFAERPEGSVSTLKIQRTQQEDSAVYLCASSWGLRGVDEQFFGPGTRLTVL.

The chain joins TRBV10-1 to TRBJ2-3; D may be TRBD1 (5 bases). This CDR3 has 13 residues. The V end was cut by 2 bases, the J end by 4 bases, with 7 bases between. Germline V lookup: CDR1 WNHNN, CDR2 SYGVQD (reference sequence). CDR3 protein: CASSERGPDTQYF. CDR3 coding DNA: TGCGCCAGCAGTGAGAGGGGCCCAGATACGCAGTATTTT.

This rearrangement joins TRBV28 to TRBJ1-6; D is unclear. V lost 6 bases and J 10 bases, leaving 7 bases between the germline ends. The V gene's germline CDR1 is MDHEN and CDR2 SYDVKM. CDR3 length equals 11 residues. CDR3 sequence reads: CASSRASPLHF. For the CDR3, the DNA is TGTGCCAGCAGCCGAGCGTCACCCCTCCACTTT.

There are many counts of this clone. The rearrangement joins TRBV29-1 to TRBJ1-2, with 7 bases fitting TRBD1. The CDR3 has 13 amino acids. V lost 5 bases, J lost 7 bases, and 10 bases stayed unmatched. Germline V CDR1 and CDR2: SQVTM, ANQGSEA. CDR3 residues: CSVNTPGGPGYTF. The DNA of the CDR3 is TGCAGCGTTAATACCCCAGGGGGACCTGGCTACACCTTC.